This TCR beta chain derives from a study of human T cells and chemical hapten exposure. Described time point: pre-sensitization, week 0. Stated treatment: therapeutic diphenylcyclopropenone sensitization with weekly scalp DPC. Total RNA was isolated from whole blood that had not been fractionated. This clonotype was found many times. Antigen: not known. Single cDNA molecules in the library carried unique molecular identifiers attached during preparation. Via MiXCR, TCRdb re-called the RACE reads, giving one row per CDR3 protein. The data show approximately 60,000 distinct CDR3 sequences, with over 9% seen just once and about 8.9% held by the top ten. This CDR3 comprises 16 residues. The V gene lost 3 bases and the J gene lost 1 base, with 12 bases spanning the gap. Germline loops: CDR1 LGHDT, CDR2 YNNKEL (reference sequence). Study-wide results and caveats: Expanded TCRs were compared with controls, and the expanded TCRs formed significantly more large CDR3 similarity clusters. Patch test score tracked positively with PT1 expanded TCR counts.

V and J are TRBV3-1 and TRBJ1-4, with a tentative D call TRBD1 (6 bases). The sample was whole blood, taken in connection with sensitization to the hapten diphenylcyclopropenone (DPC). This sequence originates from a man aged 40-55 years with alopecia areata. Some clones in this sample may be carry-over from other donors' samples. Here the CDR3 DNA reads TGTGCCAGCAGCCATATTAGGGGACAAACTAATGAAAAACTGTTTTTT. Translation: CASSHIRGQTNEKLFF.